This is a list of T cell receptor beta chains from one sample in a study of T cell changes during pregnancy in multiple sclerosis. TCRdb keeps only in-frame clones here, not all; method: immunoSEQ multiplex PCR. The table lists approximately 40,000 clones, around 90% of them singletons, with roughly 0.38% in the top ten. The material was CD4+ T cells from peripheral blood mononuclear cells, obtained after pregnancy. These receptors all stem from a female donor in good health, enrolled as a control in a pregnancy study. The CDR3 runs from the conserved cysteine through the conserved F or W. A D gene is named only where the DNA matches it firmly. Some rows mark clone size as missing; the rest say once, few, many or name a class of expanded clone.

TRBJ2-5,NA,TRBD2,TRBV5-1,CASSLELRGVQETQYF,TGCGCCAGCAGCTTGGAGTTGCGGGGGGTCCAAGAGACCCAGTACTTC
TRBJ1-2,few,NA,TRBV9,CASSVAPGRADYGYTF,TGTGCCAGCAGCGTAGCCCCTGGGAGGGCGGATTATGGCTACACCTTC
TRBJ2-1,NA,TRBD2,TRBV10-3,CAMEANGVAGEQFF,TGTGCCATGGAGGCTAACGGCGTAGCGGGGGAGCAGTTCTTC
TRBJ2-7,NA,NA,TRBV7-9,CASSSGREPSYEQYF,TGTGCCAGCAGCTCCGGGCGGGAACCGTCCTACGAGCAGTACTTC
TRBJ2-7,NA,TRBD1,TRBV11-1,CASSIRQGAYEQYF,TGTGCCAGCAGCATTCGACAGGGGGCCTACGAGCAGTACTTC
TRBJ2-2,NA,NA,TRBV7-2,CASSSSGGELFF,TGTGCCAGCAGCTCGTCAGGCGGGGAGCTGTTTTTT
TRBJ1-5,NA,NA,TRBV21-1,CASSKVLGNNQPQHF,TGTGCCAGCAGCAAAGTACTAGGTAACAATCAGCCCCAGCATTTT
TRBJ2-7,NA,NA,TRBV19,CASSTIQGGEQYF,TGTGCCAGTAGTACAATCCAGGGGGGCGAGCAGTACTTC
TRBJ2-2,NA,NA,TRBV5-4,CASSLGGQNTGELFF,TGTGCCAGCAGCTTGGGAGGACAGAACACCGGGGAGCTGTTTTTT
TRBJ2-7,NA,NA,TRBV14,CASSHPPGIEQYF,TGTGCCAGCAGCCACCCGCCGGGGATCGAGCAGTACTTC
TRBJ2-3,NA,TRBD2,TRBV12-5,CASGPDRLAGTDTQYF,TGTGCTAGTGGCCCAGACCGACTAGCGGGCACAGATACGCAGTATTTT
TRBJ2-7,NA,TRBD1,TRBV29-1,CSVEGDRTYEQYF,TGCAGCGTTGAAGGGGACAGGACCTACGAGCAGTACTTC
TRBJ1-5,NA,NA,TRBV25-1,CASSEYASYQPQHF,TGTGCCAGCAGTGAATATGCCAGTTATCAGCCCCAGCATTTT
TRBJ1-4,NA,NA,TRBV7-2,CASSLGYEGLNEKLFF,TGTGCCAGCAGCTTAGGTTACGAGGGTTTAAATGAAAAACTGTTTTTT
TRBJ1-1,NA,NA,TRBV19,CASSIGGGRGTEAFF,TGTGCCAGTAGTATAGGGGGGGGGCGCGGTACTGAAGCTTTCTTT
TRBJ1-1,NA,NA,TRBV11-3,CASSPSNVREAFF,TGTGCCAGCAGCCCAAGTAACGTGAGGGAAGCTTTCTTT
TRBJ1-1,NA,NA,TRBV4-3,CASSRAGIAEAFF,TGCGCCAGCAGCCGGGCAGGGATCGCTGAAGCTTTCTTT
TRBJ1-5,NA,NA,TRBV30,CAWSETGHLNQPQHF,TGTGCCTGGAGTGAGACTGGACACCTAAATCAGCCCCAGCATTTT
TRBJ1-2,NA,NA,TRBV30,CAWSVGSSNYGYTF,TGTGCCTGGAGTGTTGGCAGTTCTAACTATGGCTACACCTTC
TRBJ2-3,NA,TRBD2,TRBV7-7,CASSATSGGTDTQYF,TGTGCTAGCAGCGCGACTAGCGGGGGCACAGATACGCAGTATTTT
TRBJ1-4,NA,TRBD1,TRBV2,CASSGYQGGNEKLFF,TGTGCCAGCAGCGGCTATCAGGGGGGTAATGAAAAACTGTTTTTT
TRBJ1-2,NA,TRBD1,TRBV5-4,CASSPQGARYGYTF,TGTGCCAGCAGCCCACAGGGGGCCCGCTATGGCTACACCTTC
TRBJ1-2,NA,NA,TRBV30,CAWSDYRGYGYTF,TGTGCCTGGAGTGACTACCGCGGCTATGGCTACACCTTC
TRBJ2-2,NA,NA,TRBV7-2,CASSFQASSNTGELFF,TGTGCCAGCAGCTTCCAGGCTAGCTCTAACACCGGGGAGCTGTTTTTT
TRBJ2-5,NA,NA,TRBV4-1,CASSQELEGPRETQYF,TGCGCCAGCAGCCAAGAACTAGAGGGCCCTCGGGAGACCCAGTACTTC
TRBJ2-3,NA,TRBD2,TRBV10-3,CAISERRERADTQYF,TGTGCCATCAGTGAGAGGCGGGAGAGGGCAGATACGCAGTATTTT
TRBJ2-1,NA,TRBD2,TRBV5-1,CASSPAGGAYNEQFF,TGCGCCAGCAGCCCGGCGGGGGGCGCCTACAATGAGCAGTTCTTC
TRBJ1-3,NA,NA,TRBV30,CAWSLETLSSGNTIYF,TGTGCCTGGAGTTTGGAGACTCTCAGCTCTGGAAACACCATATATTTT
TRBJ2-7,once,TRBD2,TRBV30,CAWSARLALSYEQYF,TGTGCCTGGAGTGCCAGACTAGCCCTCTCCTACGAGCAGTACTTC
TRBJ1-3,NA,NA,TRBV30,CACRPQGRGGNTIYF,TGTGCCTGCCGACCGCAGGGGCGCGGGGGAAACACCATATATTTT
TRBJ1-1,NA,NA,TRBV7-2,CASSPMTEAFF,TGTGCCAGCAGCCCAATGACTGAAGCTTTCTTT
TRBJ1-2,once,TRBD1,TRBV6-5,CASSVRDRWGGYTF,TGTGCCAGCAGTGTCCGGGACAGGTGGGGTGGCTACACCTTC
TRBJ2-5,NA,NA,TRBV5-4,CASSLGSLGVKETQYF,TGTGCCAGCAGCTTGGGATCGCTGGGAGTGAAAGAGACCCAGTACTTC
TRBJ2-7,NA,TRBD1,TRBV2,CASSRDRQIYEQYF,TGTGCCAGCAGCCGGGACAGGCAAATCTACGAGCAGTACTTC
TRBJ2-1,NA,TRBD2,TRBV2,CASIPTSGGSQFF,TGTGCCAGCATCCCGACTAGCGGGGGTAGCCAGTTCTTC
TRBJ2-7,few,TRBD1,TRBV23-1,CASSRQGVIYEQYF,TGCGCCAGCAGCCGACAGGGGGTTATCTACGAGCAGTACTTC
TRBJ2-3,NA,TRBD1,TRBV15,CATSRGDRGNTHPQYF,TGTGCCACCAGCAGAGGGGACAGGGGGAATACCCATCCGCAGTATTTT
TRBJ2-7,NA,TRBD2,TRBV7-9,CASSPVGGAPSYEQYF,TGTGCCAGCAGCCCCGTCGGGGGGGCGCCGTCCTACGAGCAGTACTTC
TRBJ2-1,NA,NA,TRBV10-3,CAISEAWTTASDEQFF,TGTGCCATCAGTGAGGCCTGGACAACCGCGTCCGATGAGCAGTTCTTC
TRBJ2-7,NA,NA,TRBV7-2,CASSLGRGEQYF,TGTGCCAGCAGCTTAGGGAGGGGCGAGCAGTACTTC
TRBJ1-1,NA,TRBD1,TRBV5-1,CASRGQGAIRMNTEAFF,TGCGCCAGCAGAGGACAGGGCGCAATCCGCATGAACACTGAAGCTTTCTTT
TRBJ2-7,once,NA,TRBV9,CASSVSGSGEQYF,TGTGCCAGCAGCGTCTCAGGGTCTGGCGAGCAGTACTTC
TRBJ2-7,once,NA,TRBV29-1,CSVDIGGLRHEQYF,TGCAGCGTTGATATAGGGGGTCTCAGGCACGAGCAGTACTTC
TRBJ1-1,NA,TRBD1,TRBV27,CASSLNRGRGTEAFF,TGTGCCAGCAGTCTCAACAGGGGGCGCGGTACTGAAGCTTTCTTT
TRBJ1-1,once,NA,TRBV6-7,CASSIRKGPLNTEAFF,TGTGCCAGCAGTATTAGGAAGGGGCCGCTGAACACTGAAGCTTTCTTT
TRBJ2-7,NA,TRBD2,TRBV11-2,CASTAGLAGGYVEQYF,TGTGCCAGCACCGCCGGACTAGCGGGGGGATACGTGGAGCAGTACTTC
TRBJ2-1,NA,NA,TRBV28,CASSFNPQTYNEQFF,TGTGCCAGCAGTTTTAACCCCCAGACCTACAATGAGCAGTTCTTC
TRBJ1-4,NA,TRBD1,TRBV5-1,CASSKGQGATNEKLFF,TGCGCCAGCAGCAAAGGACAGGGCGCAACTAATGAAAAACTGTTTTTT